The rows below give T cell receptor beta chains drawn from one sample of a study of blood T cell repertoires in COVID-19. Some clones are missing from TCRdb's copy, which holds only in-frame ones; the method was immunoSEQ multiplex PCR. The sample lists roughly 250,000 clones, around 82% seen once, with 4.9% in the top ten. Source material: peripheral blood. These receptors were taken from a woman aged 80 or over with active or convalescent COVID-19. CDR3s include the opening cysteine and the closing phenylalanine or tryptophan. The D gene is left open where the match is weak. Clone sizes are given selectively: once, few, many, or a class where the clone is expanded.

TRBV19	TRBJ2-6	.	.	CASSIDPPGGISGANVLTF	TGTGCCAGTAGTATAGATCCCCCAGGGGGGATTTCTGGGGCCAACGTCCTGACTTTC
TRBV28	TRBJ1-2	.	.	CASSLRPAYGYTF	TGTGCCAGCAGTTTAAGACCAGCGTATGGCTACACCTTC
TRBV11-2	TRBJ1-1	.	.	CASSLPFPNTEAFF	TGTGCCAGCAGCTTACCGTTCCCGAACACTGAAGCTTTCTTT
TRBV30	TRBJ1-4	.	.	CAWSDPGQLVATNEKLFF	TGTGCCTGGAGTGACCCTGGACAGCTAGTTGCAACTAATGAAAAACTGTTTTTT
TRBV28	TRBJ1-5	TRBD1	.	CASGTGVQPQHF	TGTGCCAGCGGGACAGGGGTTCAGCCCCAGCATTTT
TRBV27	TRBJ1-1	.	.	CASSSPPGVNTEAFF	TGTGCCAGCAGTTCCCCCCCAGGGGTGAACACTGAAGCTTTCTTT
TRBV12-3/TRBV12-4	TRBJ2-7	TRBD1	.	CASSWRTGGEQYF	TGTGCCAGCAGTTGGCGGACAGGGGGCGAGCAGTACTTC
TRBV10-3	TRBJ2-7	.	.	CAISDRGETYEQYF	TGTGCCATCAGTGACAGGGGGGAAACCTACGAGCAGTACTTC
TRBV18	TRBJ1-1	TRBD1	.	CASSLGQETEAFF	TGTGCCAGCTCACTTGGACAGGAGACTGAAGCTTTCTTT
TRBV4-1	TRBJ1-4	.	.	CASSQELVRKLFF	TGCGCCAGCAGCCAAGAGTTGGTCAGGAAACTGTTTTTT
TRBV5-1	TRBJ1-4	TRBD1	.	CASSLGQGNEKLFF	TGCGCCAGCAGCCTGGGACAGGGAAATGAAAAACTGTTTTTT
TRBV10-2	TRBJ1-2	.	few	CASSAEGMDGYTF	TGCGCCAGCAGCGCCGAGGGTATGGATGGCTACACCTTC
TRBV12-3/TRBV12-4	TRBJ1-1	.	.	CASSPGTMGEAFF	TGTGCCAGCAGTCCAGGGACAATGGGCGAAGCTTTCTTT
TRBV6-4	TRBJ2-1	.	.	CASSEEGDSYNEQFF	TGTGCCAGCAGTGAAGAGGGGGACTCCTACAATGAGCAGTTCTTC
TRBV20-1	TRBJ2-1	TRBD2	.	CSASFLAGSSYNEQFF	TGCAGTGCTAGTTTCCTAGCGGGGAGCTCCTACAATGAGCAGTTCTTC
TRBV19	TRBJ1-5	TRBD1	.	CASSMGDRVQPQHF	TGTGCCAGTAGTATGGGGGACAGGGTCCAGCCCCAGCATTTT
TRBV4-1	TRBJ2-6	.	.	CASSQSGGRGGANVLTF	TGCGCCAGCAGCCAATCCGGGGGGCGAGGTGGGGCCAACGTCCTGACTTTC
TRBV18	TRBJ1-5	.	.	CASSARDQPQHF	TGTGCCAGCTCAGCGAGAGATCAGCCCCAGCATTTT
TRBV5-1	TRBJ1-6	TRBD1	few	CASSLSGQGYSPLHF	TGCGCCAGCAGCTTATCTGGACAGGGGTATTCACCCCTCCACTTT
TRBV30	TRBJ1-6	.	.	CAWSESDRRIHF	TGTGCCTGGAGTGAGTCCGACAGACGGATCCACTTT
TRBV30	TRBJ2-5	TRBD2	.	CAWSGTSPQETQYF	TGTGCCTGGAGTGGGACTAGTCCCCAAGAGACCCAGTACTTC
TRBV23-1	TRBJ2-7	TRBD1	.	CASIKYRGPHEQYF	TGCGCCAGCATTAAGTACAGGGGGCCTCACGAGCAGTACTTC
TRBV18	TRBJ1-5	.	.	CASSPSLDQPQHF	TGTGCCAGCTCCCCTTCGTTAGATCAGCCCCAGCATTTT
TRBV14	TRBJ1-2	.	.	CASSQVNIRGYTF	TGTGCCAGCAGCCAAGTAAACATAAGAGGCTACACCTTC
TRBV10-2	TRBJ1-1	TRBD1	many	CASSEGTGVVTEAFF	TGCGCCAGCAGTGAAGGGACAGGGGTGGTCACTGAAGCTTTCTTT
TRBV6-1	TRBJ1-5	.	few	CASSDGLIRLGQPQHF	TGTGCCAGCAGTGACGGACTGATCAGGTTGGGTCAGCCCCAGCATTTT
TRBV19	TRBJ2-7	.	.	CASSIGPGTLGEQYF	TGTGCCAGTAGTATAGGGCCGGGGACTCTGGGCGAGCAGTACTTC
TRBV28	TRBJ2-2	TRBD2	.	CASRFSGTNTGELFF	TGTGCCAGCAGATTTAGCGGGACGAACACCGGGGAGCTGTTTTTT
TRBV6-2/TRBV6-3	TRBJ2-1	.	.	CASSYSPSRNEQFF	TGTGCCAGCAGTTACTCCCCCAGCAGGAATGAGCAGTTCTTC
TRBV18	TRBJ2-3	.	.	CASSPTGTSTDTQYF	TGTGCCAGCTCTCCGACAGGTACTAGCACAGATACGCAGTATTTT
TRBV5-8	TRBJ1-5	TRBD1	once	CASSLGLGQGHQPQHF	TGTGCCAGCAGCTTGGGGTTGGGACAGGGCCATCAGCCCCAGCATTTT
TRBV4-1	TRBJ1-6	.	few	CASSPRTDSPLHF	TGCGCCAGCAGCCCCCGGACTGACTCACCCCTCCACTTT
TRBV27	TRBJ1-3	.	few	CASSPDWLSGNTIYF	TGTGCCAGCAGTCCCGACTGGCTCTCTGGAAACACCATATATTTT
TRBV7-6	TRBJ1-1	.	.	CASSRDSNTEAFF	TGTGCCAGCAGCCGAGACAGCAACACTGAAGCTTTCTTT
TRBV30	TRBJ1-5	.	.	CAWSVGGNQPQHF	TGTGCCTGGAGTGTTGGAGGCAATCAGCCCCAGCATTTT
TRBV4-1	TRBJ1-5	.	.	CASSQDHTGSNQPQHF	TGCGCCAGCAGCCAAGATCACACAGGTAGCAATCAGCCCCAGCATTTT
TRBV14	TRBJ2-1	.	.	CASSQGHPNEQFF	TGTGCCAGCAGCCAGGGACACCCGAATGAGCAGTTCTTC
TRBV5-1	TRBJ1-4	.	.	CASSLSRTASTNEKLFF	TGCGCCAGCAGCTTGTCCCGAACTGCGTCAACTAATGAAAAACTGTTTTTT
TRBV2	TRBJ2-2	.	.	CASSVGQGSGELFF	TGTGCCAGCAGTGTAGGCCAGGGCTCGGGGGAGCTGTTTTTT
TRBV12-3/TRBV12-4	TRBJ1-4	.	.	CASRWTVYEKLFF	TGTGCCAGCAGATGGACAGTTTATGAAAAACTGTTTTTT
TRBV2	TRBJ2-1	.	.	CASSDGSLEQFF	TGTGCCAGCAGTGACGGTTCTCTAGAGCAGTTCTTC
TRBV5-1	TRBJ2-7	.	.	CASSSPGIPYEQYF	TGCGCCAGCAGCTCTCCCGGGATACCCTACGAGCAGTACTTC
TRBV6-5	TRBJ2-7	TRBD1	.	CASSNAGQAGEQYF	TGTGCCAGCAGTAACGCGGGACAGGCGGGGGAGCAGTACTTC
TRBV6-5	TRBJ1-1	.	.	CASRPQSNTEAFF	TGTGCCAGCAGACCACAGTCTAACACTGAAGCTTTCTTT
TRBV28	TRBJ2-7	.	.	CASSFQDEQYF	TGTGCCAGCAGTTTCCAGGACGAGCAGTACTTC
TRBV10-1	TRBJ2-1	TRBD2	.	CASRGSGGNNEQFF	TGCGCCAGCAGGGGTAGCGGGGGGAACAATGAGCAGTTCTTC
TRBV11-3	TRBJ2-3	TRBD1	.	CASSLGTGGEADTQYF	TGTGCCAGCAGCTTAGGGACAGGGGGCGAAGCAGATACGCAGTATTTT
TRBV11-2	TRBJ2-1	TRBD2	.	CASSLSGSFEQFF	TGTGCCAGCAGCTTAAGCGGGAGTTTTGAGCAGTTCTTC